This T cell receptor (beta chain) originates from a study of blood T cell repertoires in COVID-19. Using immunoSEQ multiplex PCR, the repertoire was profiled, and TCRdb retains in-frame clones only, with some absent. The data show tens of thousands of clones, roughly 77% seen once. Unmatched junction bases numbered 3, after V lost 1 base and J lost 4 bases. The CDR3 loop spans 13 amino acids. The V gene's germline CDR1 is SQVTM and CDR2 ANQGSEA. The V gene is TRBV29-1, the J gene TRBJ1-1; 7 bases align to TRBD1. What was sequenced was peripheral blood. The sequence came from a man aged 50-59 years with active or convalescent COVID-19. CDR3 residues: CSVEVQGVTEAFF. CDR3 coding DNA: TGCAGCGTTGAAGTTCAGGGGGTCACTGAAGCTTTCTTT. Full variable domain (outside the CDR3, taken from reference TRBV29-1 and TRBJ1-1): SAVISQKPSRDICQRGTSLTIQCQVDSQVTMMFWYRQQPGQSLTLIATANQGSEATYESGFVIDKFPISRPNLTFSTLTVSNMSPEDSSIYLCSVEVQGVTEAFFGQGTRLTVV.